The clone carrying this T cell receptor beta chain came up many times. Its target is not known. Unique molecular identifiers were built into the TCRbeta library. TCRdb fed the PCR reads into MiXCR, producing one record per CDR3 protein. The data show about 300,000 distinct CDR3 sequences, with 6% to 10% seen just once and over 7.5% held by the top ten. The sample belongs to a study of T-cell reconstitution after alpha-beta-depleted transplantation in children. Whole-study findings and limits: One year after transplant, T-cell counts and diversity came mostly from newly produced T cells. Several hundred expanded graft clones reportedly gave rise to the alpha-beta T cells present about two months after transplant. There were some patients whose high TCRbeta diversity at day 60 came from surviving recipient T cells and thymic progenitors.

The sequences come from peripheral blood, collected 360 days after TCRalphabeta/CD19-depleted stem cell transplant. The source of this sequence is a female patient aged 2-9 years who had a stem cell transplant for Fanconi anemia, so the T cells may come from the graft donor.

CDR3 in DNA: TGCAGCGTTGAAGGGGAGCAGTATGAGACCCAGTACTTC. Translating gives CSVEGEQYETQYF. V usage is TRBV29-1 and J usage is TRBJ2-5; the D gene is possibly TRBD2 (5 bases). V was clipped by 1 base and J by 5 bases, with 11 bases between them. CDR3 size: 13 residues. The germline CDR1 and CDR2 sequences are SQVTM and ANQGSEA.